One T cell receptor (beta chain) is described in this entry. Its antigen is not identified. The data originate from a study of T cell repertoires in cytomegalovirus infection. Study summary: Recently identified HLA-C-restricted CMV epitopes were used, and well-studied HLA-B-restricted CMV epitopes were used as well. Whole-study results and caveats: Across the ex vivo response, the dominant clonotypes were HLA-C-restricted CMV-specific TCR beta clonotypes.

J gave up 0 bases and V 2 bases, and 9 bases lay outside the gene matches. The CDR3 is made up of 17 amino acids. The V gene's germline CDR1 is SGHTA and CDR2 FQGNSA. TCRdb re-called the reads through MiXCR, storing one row per CDR3 protein. The table includes about 71,000 distinct CDR3 sequences, 20% to 25% detected once. Sequences were derived from CD8+ T cells from cultured PBMCs, sampled from culture after CMV antigen stimulation. The receptor comes from a human donor in good health (CMV status not recorded). Some clones in this sample may be carry-over from other donors' samples. This chain connects TRBV7-2 to TRBJ2-5, with 7 bases fitting TRBD1. CDR3 nucleotides: TGTGCCAGCAGCTTACCTCTTCGGGACAGATACCAAGAGACCCAGTACTTC. Its translation: CASSLPLRDRYQETQYF.